Included here is one TCR beta chain sequence, with context. Sequencing was performed with immunoSEQ multiplex PCR; in TCRdb, only in-frame clones are kept and a portion is missing. The top ten clones hold 1.4% to 1.5% of a sample with some 110,000 clones, approximately 85% of them seen once. This record belongs to a study of blood T cell repertoires in COVID-19. Germline V CDR1 and CDR2: MNHEY, SMNVEV (reference sequence). The length of the CDR3 is 14 residues. V was pared by 8 bases and J by 5 bases, with 9 bases of the junction left unmatched. This receptor was identified in a man aged 35 to 55 with acute or convalescent COVID-19. The sequencing input was peripheral blood. The J gene is TRBJ2-7, the V gene TRBV27, with 10 bases that match TRBD1. The CDR3 spells CASPQGQGGDEQYF. DNA for the CDR3: TGTGCCAGCCCCCAAGGACAGGGGGGAGACGAGCAGTACTTC.